These 21 T cell receptor beta chains were all obtained from the same sample, sequenced in a study of neurological immune-mediated disorders. TCRdb reprocessed the 5' RACE reads via MiXCR and lists one record per CDR3 protein. The table shows 39,000 or so distinct CDR3 sequences, with more than 4.5% occurring only once. Sequenced input: CD4+ T cells from blood. The receptors derive from a man younger than 30 in good health.

In this sample, this clonotype turned up many times. The chain combines TRBV12-3 or TRBV12-4 with TRBJ1-2; D gene unclear. This CDR3 comprises 11 residues. Trimming left V 2 bases short and J 8 bases short, with 6 bases between. The CDR3 here is CASSLKGGYTF. The CDR3 nucleotides are TGTGCCAGCAGTTTAAAGGGAGGCTACACCTTC.

In its sample, this clonotype was seen many times. The genes are TRBV5-6 and TRBJ1-1, with unresolved D. The V gene lost 0 bases and the J gene lost 3 bases, with 6 bases spanning the gap. Germline assignment: CDR1 SGHDT and CDR2 YYEEEE. CDR3 length: 13 residues. CDR3 DNA sequence: TGTGCCAGCAGCTTGGGGGCTGACACTGAAGCTTTCTTT. Its translation: CASSLGADTEAFF.

The V gene is TRBV5-4, the J gene TRBJ2-2; TRBD1 is a possible D gene (6 bases). Per the germline V gene, CDR1 is SGHNT and CDR2 is YYREEE (reference sequence). V lost 0 bases, J lost 3 bases, and 9 bases lay in between. This CDR3 is built from 15 residues. As DNA, the CDR3 is TGTGCCAGCAGCTTGGGAGCAGGGGACACCGGGGAGCTGTTTTTT. Translating gives CASSLGAGDTGELFF.

This clonotype was seen ten or more times. The V gene is TRBV28, the J gene TRBJ1-1; no reliable D call. Trimming removed 6 bases at V and 0 bases at J, with 8 bases between. Germline loops: CDR1 MDHEN, CDR2 SYDVKM. The CDR3 sequence is 13 residues long. Written as DNA, the CDR3 is TGTGCCAGCAGGCTAGACATGAACACTGAAGCTTTCTTT. Its translation is CASRLDMNTEAFF. Full variable domain (remainder filled in from reference TRBV28 and TRBJ1-1): DVKVTQSSRYLVKRTGEKVFLECVQDMDHENMFWYRQDPGLGLRLIYFSYDVKMKEKGDIPEGYSVSREKKERFSLILESASTNQTSMYLCASRLDMNTEAFFGQGTRLTVV.

Many counts were recorded for this clonotype. The gene calls are TRBV20-1 and TRBJ1-2; D remains ambiguous. This CDR3 has 16 amino acids. CDR1 DFQATT and CDR2 SNEGSKA come from the germline V gene (reference sequence). V was trimmed by 0 bases and J by 2 bases, leaving 16 bases between them. CDR3 sequence (DNA): TGCAGTGCTAGAGAGATTAGCAGGACCGCGAACTATGGCTACACCTTC. This codes for CSAREISRTANYGYTF.

This clonotype was recorded at least ten times. The chain employs TRBV7-9 and TRBJ2-3; 13 nucleotides line up with TRBD2. V lost 6 bases to trimming and J lost 5 bases; unmatched junction nucleotides: 5. In germline, CDR1 is SEHNR, CDR2 FQNEAQ (reference sequence). The CDR3 runs 15 residues. The CDR3 loop is CASSWTSGGGDTQYF. The CDR3 nucleotides are TGTGCCAGCAGTTGGACTAGCGGGGGTGGAGATACGCAGTATTTT.

This clonotype was detected many times. This chain connects TRBV5-1 to TRBJ2-1, with D possibly called TRBD1 or TRBD2 (5 bases each). Germline CDR1 reads SGHRS; CDR2 reads YFSETQ. This CDR3 contains 11 residues. The V end lost 1 base, the J end lost 15 bases, and 11 bases lay between the germline ends. CDR3 bases: TGCGCCAGCAGCTTGATGGGGGTAGCGTTCTTC. Translating gives CASSLMGVAFF.

In its sample, this clonotype was seen many times. The chain links TRBV20-1 to TRBJ1-6; D might be TRBD1 (5 bases). Germline CDR1 is DFQATT and CDR2 is SNEGSKA (reference sequence). The CDR3 length is 16 residues. V was shortened by 0 bases and J by 4 bases, with 13 bases between the two germline ends. The CDR3 loop reads CSARDLRGDYNSPLHF. Written as DNA, the CDR3 is TGCAGTGCTAGAGATCTCAGAGGGGATTATAATTCACCCCTCCACTTT.

The table lists this clonotype with many counts. The rearrangement links TRBV7-2 to TRBJ2-7, with 8 nucleotides matching TRBD1. V lost 8 bases and J lost 1; bases outside the gene matches: 13. The CDR3 length is 16 residues. CDR1 is SGHTA and CDR2 is FQGNSA in the germline V gene. The CDR3 sequence is CASHPGGPPRSYEQYF. The DNA for the CDR3 is TGTGCCAGCCACCCAGGGGGCCCACCTAGATCCTACGAGCAGTACTTC.

This clonotype was detected ten times or more. This chain joins TRBV15 and TRBJ2-7; D perhaps matches TRBD1 (5 bases). The CDR3 is 12 residues long. Trimming pared 3 bases from V and 3 bases from J, leaving 6 bases between. Germline lookup yields CDR1 LNHNV and CDR2 YYDKDF (reference sequence). For the CDR3, the DNA is TGTGCCACCAGCAGGGACAACTACGAGCAGTACTTC. Translation: CATSRDNYEQYF.

This clonotype was seen at least ten times. The genes are TRBV20-1 and TRBJ1-5, with 7 nucleotides matching TRBD1. The junction had 7 bases not matched to a gene; V was cut back by 1 base and J by 7 bases. CDR3 length: 14 residues. The germline gives CDR1 DFQATT, CDR2 SNEGSKA (reference sequence). The CDR3 here is CSARAQGGWQPQHF. The CDR3 DNA follows: TGCAGTGCTAGAGCTCAGGGGGGCTGGCAGCCCCAGCATTTT.

The V gene is TRBV29-1, the J gene TRBJ1-1; 8 bases are shared with TRBD1. Per the germline V gene, CDR1 is SQVTM and CDR2 is ANQGSEA. The CDR3 is 14 residues long. The V and J ends lost 4 bases and 0 bases, in that order; junction bases with no gene match: 4. This chain's CDR3 is CSVAQGAMNTEAFF. CDR3 coding DNA: TGCAGCGTTGCGCAGGGGGCGATGAACACTGAAGCTTTCTTT.

This clonotype was picked up many times. This rearrangement joins TRBV5-1 to TRBJ2-7; D is uncertain. V was clipped by 5 bases and J by 3 bases, with 18 bases between them. CDR3 length: 15 amino acids. Germline V lookup: CDR1 SGHRS, CDR2 YFSETQ. The CDR3 loop is CASRPTPRHHYEQYF. The CDR3 DNA is TGCGCCAGCAGACCTACCCCCCGACATCACTACGAGCAGTACTTC.

This clonotype was counted many times. V is TRBV5-4 and J is TRBJ2-3, with 8 bases matching TRBD1. CDR3 length: 14 amino acids. From germline, CDR1 is SGHNT and CDR2 YYREEE (reference sequence). Trimming cost V 4 bases and J 3 bases; bases outside gene matches: 4. The CDR3 protein is CASSPGGSTDTQYF. CDR3 DNA: TGTGCCAGCAGCCCAGGGGGCTCGACAGATACGCAGTATTTT.

This clonotype occurred many times. This chain links TRBV18 with TRBJ2-3; TRBD1 agrees at 7 bases. From germline, CDR1 is KGHSH and CDR2 LQKENI. The CDR3 has 15 residues. Germline trimming cut 2 bases from V and 2 bases from J; bases unmatched to any gene: 4. The CDR3 loop is CASSPATGNTDTQYF. The CDR3, as DNA: TGTGCCAGCTCACCAGCGACAGGGAACACAGATACGCAGTATTTT.

This clonotype came up many times. The rearrangement joins TRBV9 to TRBJ2-3, with a weak D call TRBD2 (6 bases). Germline values: CDR1 SGDLS, CDR2 YYNGEE. The CDR3 consists of 15 residues. Between the trimmed V and J ends, which lost 0 bases and 3 bases, there was a span of 11 bases. For the CDR3, the DNA is TGTGCCAGCAGCGTAGAACCGGGGAGGACAGATACGCAGTATTTT. It yields the protein CASSVEPGRTDTQYF.

This clonotype was found many times. This sequence joins TRBV12-3 or TRBV12-4 and TRBJ2-7; TRBD2 matches at 11 bases. With 4 bases clipped from V and 0 bases from J, the junction kept 11 bases outside the gene matches. The CDR3 spans 18 residues. The CDR3 region has the DNA TGTGCCAGCAGTTCGACTCTCGGACTAGCGGGTCTCTCCTACGAGCAGTACTTC. Translated: CASSSTLGLAGLSYEQYF.

This clonotype was seen repeatedly, ten times or more. The chain carries TRBV12-3 or TRBV12-4 and TRBJ2-5, with 7 bases lining up with TRBD2. The CDR3 has 15 amino acids. Trimming took 2 bases from V and 1 from J; bases not matched to a gene: 4. The CDR3: CASSLMGGGQETQYF. The CDR3 DNA is TGTGCCAGCAGTTTAATGGGCGGGGGCCAAGAGACCCAGTACTTC.

This clonotype was recorded many times. The CDR3 DNA sequence: TGCGCCAGCAGCCCGCTCTCAGGGTTTCGGGAGACCCAGTACTTC. Its protein product is CASSPLSGFRETQYF. The chain carries TRBV5-1 and TRBJ2-5; possible D gene TRBD1, 5 bases. Trimming removed 4 bases from V and 5 bases from J, with 18 bases in between. This CDR3 region has 15 residues. Per the germline V gene, CDR1 is SGHRS and CDR2 is YFSETQ.

This clonotype was observed at least ten times. The chain couples TRBV10-3 to TRBJ2-7; 9 nucleotides agree with TRBD1. The CDR3 length is 14 residues. V gave up 6 bases and J gave up 5 bases; unmatched junction bases: 8. The germline V gene has CDR1 ENHRY and CDR2 SYGVKD. The CDR3 region has the DNA TGTGCCATCAGCAGGGGACAGGGAAATCACGAGCAGTACTTC. This sequence encodes CAISRGQGNHEQYF.

This clonotype appeared many times. J is TRBJ2-3 and V is TRBV5-1, with D perhaps TRBD2 (6 bases). Germline CDR1 SGHRS, CDR2 YFSETQ. Trimming pared 2 bases from V and 2 bases from J, leaving 12 bases between. There are 15 residues in the CDR3. The CDR3 DNA reads TGCGCCAGCAGCTTATACGGGACTGCCACAGATACGCAGTATTTT. Translated: CASSLYGTATDTQYF.